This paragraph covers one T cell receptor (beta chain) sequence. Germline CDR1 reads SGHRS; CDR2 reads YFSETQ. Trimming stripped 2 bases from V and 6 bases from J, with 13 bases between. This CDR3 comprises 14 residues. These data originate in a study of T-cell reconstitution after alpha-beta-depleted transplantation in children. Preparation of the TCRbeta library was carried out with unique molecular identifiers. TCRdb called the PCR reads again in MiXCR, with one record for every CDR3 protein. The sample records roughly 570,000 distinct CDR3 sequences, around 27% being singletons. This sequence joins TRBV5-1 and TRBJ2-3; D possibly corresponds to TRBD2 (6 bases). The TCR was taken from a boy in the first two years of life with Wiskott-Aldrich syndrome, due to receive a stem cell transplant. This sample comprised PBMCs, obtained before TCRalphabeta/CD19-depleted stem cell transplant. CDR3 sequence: CASSFGGIGDTQYF. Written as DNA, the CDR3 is TGCGCCAGCAGCTTTGGGGGGATCGGGGATACGCAGTATTTT.